This T cell receptor (beta chain) was retrieved from a study of Ad26.COV2.S vaccination and SARS-CoV-2 variants. TCRdb's table, derived via immunoSEQ multiplex PCR, lists solely in-frame clones and lacks some. The sample includes about 350,000 clones, about 88% of them seen just once. Per the germline V gene, CDR1 is LGHNA and CDR2 is YSLEER. V lost 0 bases and J lost 1, with 9 bases in between. The CDR3 has 15 residues. The treatment here: 19 received Ad26.COV2.S at low or high dose, single or two shots; roughly five received placebo; per-sample allocation not given. Sampling was done on day 63 after the first vaccine or placebo injection.

Sample: peripheral blood, taken in a trial of Ad26.COV2.S vaccine versus placebo. This clonotype originated in a person aged 18-60 years who received the Ad26.COV2.S COVID-19 vaccine or a placebo. This chain uses TRBV4-3 with TRBJ1-1; D is perhaps TRBD1 (5 bases). The CDR3 sequence: CASSQDSTGNTEAFF. DNA of the CDR3: TGCGCCAGCAGCCAAGATAGTACAGGGAACACTGAAGCTTTCTTT.